The present T cell receptor beta chain was sequenced within a study of T cell responses to AZD1222 COVID-19 vaccine (dated by TCRdb to 2020 to 2022). At the level of the whole study: A total of about 240 trial participants underwent TCR sequencing, of whom nearly 210 received two doses of AZD1222 and about 25 received two doses of the MenACWY control vaccine. Trial participants were enrolled into age subgroups of 18-55, 56-69 and 70-plus years, which contained about 150, 27 and 61 TCR-sequenced participants, respectively.

The CDR3 regions of human TCRbeta chains were analyzed by immunosequencing. In the paper's pipeline: TCRs in the repertoires were compared against a reference library of SARS-CoV-2-specific TCRs that had been generated with the MIRA antigen-specificity platform. Breadth was defined as the fraction of unique TCRs that were SARS-CoV-2-associated. Depth was defined as the fraction of total T cells that were SARS-CoV-2-associated. Using the MIRA data, each spike-specific TCR was assigned both to the spike region to which the TCR was reactive and to a CD4 or CD8 class. Log10-transformed breadth and depth values were compared by one-way ANOVA with Sidak's multiple comparisons tests. The immuneACCESS repertoire file appears here via TCRdb, limited to in-frame rearrangements. These files lack a portion of the clones; in checked studies, under half of the deficit traces to unresolved V genes, and the cause of the others is not known. D and trimming were read from the DNA, whereas the V and J calls and clone size are those reported in that table. For this sample there are about 160,000 clones; more than 85% appear just once. Approximately 3.5% of the sample is held by the ten biggest clonotypes.

CDR1 and CDR2 are drawn from the germline V gene: SGHVS, FQNEAQ. V gives up 0 bases and J gives up 0 bases, and the segment between their germline ends measures 15 bases. The CDR3 contains 18 residues, cysteine and phenylalanine counted. Solely the CDR3 DNA is kept, with 54 bases framed from the first base. The time point label here, explained by the study, means: about 28 days (+/-7) after the second vaccine dose. AZD1222 recipients given second doses at about 4 weeks or at about 12 weeks were pooled, since spike-specific TCR depth and breadth were not found to differ between the two schedules. Vaccinee samples came from UK trials COV001 and COV002, including a single-blind randomized controlled phase 2/3 trial of AZD1222 (ChAdOx1 nCoV-19) in healthy adults. For TCRbeta chain sequencing, PBMC samples were collected from trial participants at day 0 and at day 28 after the second dose. A note on this clone: This clone's antigen is unknown. The sample holds no much larger clone one base away, and base qualities are not on file.

What the research found in general, with its limitations: Epitopes outside the regions mutated in the B.1.351 and B.1.1.7 variants were reportedly recognized by nearly half of the unique spike-specific TCRs. Because no day 14 peak-response samples were available, repertoires were characterized only after the peak T cell response. Conclusions about previously exposed vaccinees were limited because only six AZD1222 recipients were SARS-CoV-2 seropositive at baseline. Participants were mostly white British and included more females than males, and it was suggested by the authors that clonal diversity may have been underestimated. A significant rise in spike-specific TCR breadth and depth was observed after two AZD1222 doses relative to day 0 and relative to MenACWY recipients. In the small 56-69-year group, the increase in depth fell short of significance, most likely because of low power. Vaccine-associated CD4 TCRs spanned the whole spike protein, with dominant responses in regions 160-218 and 743-854.

The specimen was peripheral blood, collected 28 days after the second AZD1222 dose. The V gene is TRBV7-8 and the J gene is TRBJ1-3; the D gene is perhaps TRBD1, from 6 matching bases. This TCR came from an adult who received the AZD1222 COVID-19 vaccine. The nucleotide sequence reads TGTGCCAGCAGCTTAGCCCACGCGGACAGTAGCTCTGGAAACACCATATATTTT. Translated, it gives CASSLAHADSSSGNTIYF.